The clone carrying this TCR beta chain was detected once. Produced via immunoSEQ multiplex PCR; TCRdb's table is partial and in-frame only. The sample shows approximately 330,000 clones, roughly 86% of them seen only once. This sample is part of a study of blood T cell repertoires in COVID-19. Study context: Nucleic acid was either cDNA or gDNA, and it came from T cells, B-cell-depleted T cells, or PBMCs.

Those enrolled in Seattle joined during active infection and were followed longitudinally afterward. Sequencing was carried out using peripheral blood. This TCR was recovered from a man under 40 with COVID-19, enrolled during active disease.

In DNA form, the CDR3 reads TGTGCCAGCTCACCATCCGGGACAGGGAATGAAAAACTGTTTTTT. Translating it yields CASSPSGTGNEKLFF. The V call is TRBV18, the J call TRBJ1-4; 9 nucleotides line up with TRBD1. CDR1 and CDR2 (germline): KGHSH, LQKENI. The CDR3 is 15 amino acids. Trimming at V came to 2 bases and at J to 5 bases, leaving 3 bases not matched to a gene.